This TCR beta chain is drawn from a study of T cells in Graves' hyperthyroidism and ophthalmopathy. This CDR3 is built from 13 residues. Per the germline V gene, CDR1 is WSHSY and CDR2 is SAAADI. Deletions cut 4 bases from V and 6 bases from J, with 12 bases between. Amplification of TCR beta CDR3 regions used RNA as the template. TCR CDR3 regions were first amplified by RT-PCR with HTBI primers. TCRdb itself ran the multiplex PCR reads through MiXCR, one entry per CDR3 protein. Found here are a few hundred thousand distinct CDR3 sequences, roughly 23% of them singletons; the top ten hold approximately 54%.

This sequence was found in a woman in her 70s with Graves' ophthalmopathy. The genes are TRBV10-2 and TRBJ1-1; D gene uncertain. The sample was blood. CDR3 protein: CASSGAIGAEAFF. The CDR3 DNA is TGCGCCAGCAGTGGAGCCATAGGCGCTGAAGCTTTCTTT.